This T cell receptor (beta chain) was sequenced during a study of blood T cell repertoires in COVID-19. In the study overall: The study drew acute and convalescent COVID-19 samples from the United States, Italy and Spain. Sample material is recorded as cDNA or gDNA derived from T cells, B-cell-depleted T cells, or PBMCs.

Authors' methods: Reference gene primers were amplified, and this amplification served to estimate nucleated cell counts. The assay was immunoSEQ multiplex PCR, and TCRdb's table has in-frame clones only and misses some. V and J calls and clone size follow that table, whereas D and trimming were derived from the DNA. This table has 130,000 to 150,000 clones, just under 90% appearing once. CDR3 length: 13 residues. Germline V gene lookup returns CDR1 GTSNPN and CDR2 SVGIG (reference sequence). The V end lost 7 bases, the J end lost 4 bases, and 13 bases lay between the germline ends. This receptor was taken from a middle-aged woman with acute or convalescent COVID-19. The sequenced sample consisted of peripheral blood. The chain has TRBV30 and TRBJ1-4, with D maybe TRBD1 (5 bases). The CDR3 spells CAFQGIGNEKLFF. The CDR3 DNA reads TGTGCCTTCCAGGGAATCGGTAATGAAAAACTGTTTTTT.